The sequence of this T cell receptor (beta chain) was determined in a study of T cell responses to AZD1222 COVID-19 vaccine. This CDR3 is 14 amino acids long. Trimming stripped 4 bases from V and 4 bases from J, with 13 bases between. CDR1 and CDR2 from the germline V gene are LGHDT and YNNKEL (reference sequence). Sequencing was performed with immunoSEQ multiplex PCR; in TCRdb, only in-frame clones are kept and a portion is missing. The repertoire consists of about 120,000 clones, with 88% occurring once and the leading ten covering 3.5% to 4.5%. The sequence derives from an adult in good health. V usage is TRBV3-1 (or the pseudogene TRBV3-2) and J usage is TRBJ1-2; D is ambiguous. The source material was peripheral blood, sampled on day 0 of AZD1222 vaccination. CDR3 protein: CASSPLTWGYGYTF. DNA for the CDR3: TGTGCCAGCAGCCCGCTGACGTGGGGCTATGGCTACACCTTC.